The 10 T cell receptor beta chains below all came from one sample that was sequenced in a study of shared clonotypes between healthy human individuals. CD45RO-negative cells were positively selected for CCR7, leaving out terminally differentiated effector memory CD45RA+ cells. The repertoire was sequenced with immunoSEQ multiplex PCR; TCRdb's copy has only in-frame clones and lacks some. The sample has about 2.1 million clones; roughly 93% are singletons. The sequenced sample was naive CD8+ T cells from PBMCs. These receptors all stem from a man between 18 and 29 years old in good health. Some clones in this sample may be carry-over from other donors' samples.

The chain combines TRBV4-1 with TRBJ2-7; possibly TRBD1 for D (5 bases). The CDR3 covers 15 residues. V was trimmed by 0 bases and J by 3 bases, leaving 12 bases between them. Germline CDR1 is MGHRA and CDR2 is YSYEKL. Written as DNA, the CDR3 is TGCGCCAGCAGCCAAGACAGGGTAGGTGGCTACGAGCAGTACTTC. It encodes CASSQDRVGGYEQYF.

The chain is built from TRBV30 and TRBJ2-5; tentative D call: TRBD2 (5 bases). V gave up 2 bases and J gave up 2 bases, with 12 bases separating them. Germline values: CDR1 GTSNPN, CDR2 SVGIG (reference sequence). This CDR3 comprises 14 residues. CDR3 residues: CAWSLPGLQETQYF. CDR3 nucleotide sequence: TGTGCCTGGAGTTTACCGGGATTGCAAGAGACCCAGTACTTC.

V usage is TRBV7-6 and J usage is TRBJ1-5; D remains unclear. CDR1 SGHVS and CDR2 FNYEAQ come from the germline V gene. V lost 4 bases, J lost 4 bases, and 8 bases lay in between. The CDR3 is made up of 13 amino acids. The CDR3 DNA follows: TGTGCCAGCAGCTCCAACGGAAATCAGCCCCAGCATTTT. Protein product: CASSSNGNQPQHF.

The chain combines TRBV7-2 with TRBJ2-5, with 11 bases matching TRBD2. Germline trimming cut 2 bases from V and 5 bases from J; bases unmatched to any gene: 10. Germline V gives CDR1 SGHTA, CDR2 FQGNSA. The CDR3 loop spans 17 amino acids. CDR3 bases: TGTGCCAGCAGCTTAAGGCTCCTAGCGGGAGGTGTTGAGACCCAGTACTTC. This encodes CASSLRLLAGGVETQYF.

The V and J genes are TRBV9 and TRBJ1-2; 10 nucleotides agree with TRBD1. CDR1 is SGDLS, CDR2 YYNGEE, per germline. Trimming at V came to 4 bases and at J to 4 bases, leaving 4 bases not matched to a gene. There are 14 residues in the CDR3. CDR3 nucleotide sequence: TGTGCCAGCAGCACCGGGACAGGGGCCTATGGCTACACCTTC. It encodes CASSTGTGAYGYTF.

The chain links TRBV27 to TRBJ2-2; the match to TRBD1 covers 8 bases. Germline V gene data show CDR1 as MNHEY and CDR2 as SMNVEV (reference sequence). Germline trimming cut 1 base from V and 4 bases from J; bases unmatched to any gene: 2. This CDR3 comprises 15 residues. This CDR3 is CASSLYRGVTGELFF. The DNA of the CDR3 is TGTGCCAGCAGTTTATACAGGGGGGTCACCGGGGAGCTGTTTTTT.

For the CDR3, the DNA is TGTGCCAGTAGTAACCCGGGACAGGGCTTCTACGAGCAGTACTTC. This codes for CASSNPGQGFYEQYF. This chain joins TRBV19 and TRBJ2-7, with 9 bases fitting TRBD1. CDR1 is LNHDA, CDR2 SQIVND, per germline (reference sequence). The ends lost 4 bases at V and 3 bases at J; junction bases unmatched: 7. The CDR3 covers 15 residues. Supplemented by reference TRBV19 and TRBJ2-7, the full variable domain reads DGGITQSPKYLFRKEGQNVTLSCEQNLNHDAMYWYRQDPGQGLRLIYYSQIVNDFQKGDIAEGYSVSREKKESFPLTVTSAQKNPTAFYLCASSNPGQGFYEQYFGPGTRLTVT.

The chain recombines TRBV5-6 with TRBJ2-3, with D unclear. Germline V gene lookup returns CDR1 SGHDT and CDR2 YYEEEE. The CDR3 sequence is 12 residues long. V lost 1 base and J lost 4, with 4 bases in between. The DNA of the CDR3 is TGTGCCAGCAGCTTGATAGCAGATACGCAGTATTTT. Translated: CASSLIADTQYF.

Remarks on this clone: Other DNA sequences in the same sample also yield this CDR3. V and J are TRBV7-9 and TRBJ2-5; TRBD2 is a possible D gene (6 bases). CDR1 and CDR2 (germline): SEHNR, FQNEAQ (reference sequence). CDR3 length: 14 residues. The germline V and J ends were trimmed by 0 bases and 5 bases, with 10 bases remaining between them. As DNA, the CDR3 is TGTGCCAGCAGCTTAGCGGGAGGTTCGGAGACCCAGTACTTC. This gives the protein CASSLAGGSETQYF.

The chain is built from TRBV7-3 and TRBJ1-1; possibly TRBD1 for D (6 bases). CDR1 is SGHTA, CDR2 FQGTGA, per germline. The germline V and J ends were trimmed by 3 bases and 1 base, with 12 bases remaining between them. This CDR3 contains 15 residues. The CDR3 protein is CASSLDSGPNTEAFF. The CDR3 nucleotides are TGTGCCAGCAGCTTGGACAGTGGGCCGAACACTGAAGCTTTCTTT.